This TCR beta chain is drawn from a study of T cells in Graves' hyperthyroidism and ophthalmopathy. Amplification of TCR beta CDR3 regions was performed using RNA transcripts as template. An initial round of RT-PCR targeting the TCR CDR3 relied on the HTBI primer set. TCRdb itself ran the multiplex PCR reads through MiXCR, one entry per CDR3 protein. Among some 530,000 distinct CDR3 sequences listed, approximately 23% were seen once. A word on this clonotype: One junction end does not reproduce the germline sequence, and a read error may be involved.

The sequencing input was blood. This TCR came from a woman in her seventies with Graves' ophthalmopathy.

The CDR3: CASSSIPDTGSYGQYF. The CDR3 DNA reads as TGTGCCAGCAGCTCCATCCCGGACACCGGCTCCTACGGGCAGTACTTC. The genes are TRBV28 and TRBJ2-7; D perhaps matches TRBD1 (5 bases). The germline V gene has CDR1 MDHEN and CDR2 SYDVKM. The CDR3 spans 16 residues.